These 16 T cell receptor beta chains share one sample of origin, sequenced in a study of T cell responses to AZD1222 COVID-19 vaccine. Repertoires were generated with immunoSEQ multiplex PCR, while TCRdb's copy carries only in-frame clones and drops some. The sample yields 80,000 or so clones, around 90% seen once. The sequences come from peripheral blood, collected on day 0 of AZD1222 vaccination. The receptors were gathered from an adult in good health.

J is TRBJ2-1 and V is TRBV9; a weak D match, TRBD2 (5 bases). Germline values: CDR1 SGDLS, CDR2 YYNGEE. CDR3 length equals 21 residues. Trimming took 0 bases from V and 5 from J, leaving 30 bases between them. This CDR3 is CASSVASGRGGRRLWDNEQFF. CDR3 nucleotide sequence: TGTGCCAGCAGCGTAGCTTCTGGTCGAGGCGGCAGGAGGTTATGGGACAATGAGCAGTTCTTC. The full variable domain, its missing parts supplied by reference TRBV9 and TRBJ2-1, is DSGVTQTPKHLITATGQRVTLRCSPRSGDLSVYWYQQSLDQGLQFLIQYYNGEERAKGNILERFSAQQFPDLHSELNLSSLELGDSALYFCASSVASGRGGRRLWDNEQFFGPGTRLTVL.

J is TRBJ1-5 and V is TRBV5-5; D not certain. Germline CDR1 reads SGHKS; CDR2 reads YYEKEE (reference sequence). Trimming stripped 1 base from V and 4 bases from J, with 9 bases between. The CDR3 spans 14 residues. The CDR3 sequence is CASSLWAGNQPQHF. For the CDR3, the DNA is TGTGCCAGCAGCTTGTGGGCCGGGAATCAGCCCCAGCATTTT.

This clone has more than one count but fewer than ten. The gene calls are TRBV7-9 and TRBJ1-4; D perhaps matches TRBD1 (6 bases). CDR3 length: 15 amino acids. Germline assignment: CDR1 SEHNR and CDR2 FQNEAQ (reference sequence). Trimming left V 5 bases short and J 2 bases short, with 12 bases between. The CDR3 nucleotides read TGTGCCAGCAGCCGTAACGACAGGACTAATGAAAAACTGTTTTTT. Translating it yields CASSRNDRTNEKLFF.

The chain joins TRBV28 to TRBJ1-4, with TRBD1 matching 9 bases. From germline, CDR1 is MDHEN and CDR2 SYDVKM. The CDR3 contains 17 residues. The trim removed 8 bases at V and 7 bases at J, leaving 17 bases unmatched. The CDR3 region has the DNA TGTGCCAGCCGAATCCTCCCGGGGACAGGGAGGAGTGAAAAACTGTTTTTT. This encodes CASRILPGTGRSEKLFF.

The rearrangement joins TRBV2 to TRBJ2-1; a possible D gene is TRBD1 (6 bases). V was trimmed by 2 bases and J by 12 bases, leaving 11 bases between them. Per the germline V gene, CDR1 is SNHLY and CDR2 is FYNNEI. The CDR3 consists of 12 residues. CDR3 nucleotides: TGTGCCAGCAGTGAATGGGGCAGGGGGCAGTTCTTC. Translating gives CASSEWGRGQFF.

This clone came up once. CDR3 region: CASSLGSLSNQPQHF. In nucleotides, the CDR3 is TGTGCCAGCAGCCTGGGCAGTTTAAGCAATCAGCCCCAGCATTTT. The chain links TRBV11-2 to TRBJ1-5, with D unclear. The CDR3 has 15 residues. The ends were cut back, 5 bases at V and 1 base at J, with 12 bases in the middle. The germline V gene has CDR1 SGHAT and CDR2 FQNNGV.

The V and J genes are TRBV27 and TRBJ1-2, with 7 bases lining up with TRBD1. Trimming removed 5 bases from V and 8 bases from J; junction bases left unmatched: 8. The CDR3 spans 13 residues. The V gene's germline CDR1 is MNHEY and CDR2 SMNVEV (reference sequence). The CDR3 here is CASSPTGARGYTF. For the CDR3, the DNA is TGTGCCAGCAGTCCAACAGGGGCGCGGGGCTACACCTTC.

The chain uses TRBV15 and TRBJ2-1; D unclear. Germline CDR1 is LNHNV and CDR2 is YYDKDF (reference sequence). The CDR3 runs 13 residues. Trimming removed 0 bases from V and 9 bases from J, with 9 bases in between. CDR3 nucleotide sequence: TGTGCCACCAGCAGAGATAAGGTTGCTGAGCAGTTCTTC. Protein: CATSRDKVAEQFF.

The gene calls are TRBV11-2 and TRBJ1-2, with D tentatively TRBD1 (6 bases). CDR1 is SGHAT and CDR2 is FQNNGV in the germline V gene. V was cut by 1 base and J by 8 bases, with 8 bases left in between. The length of the CDR3 is 12 residues. The CDR3 DNA follows: TGTGCCAGCAGCTTAGTGACAGGAGGCTACACCTTC. It encodes CASSLVTGGYTF.

The chain links TRBV3-1 (or the pseudogene TRBV3-2) to TRBJ2-3; D not certain. V was trimmed by 2 bases and J by 4 bases, leaving 13 bases between them. The CDR3 loop spans 15 amino acids. CDR1 and CDR2 (germline): LGHDT, YNNKEL (reference sequence). The CDR3 is CASSQRKGVADTQYF. Written as DNA, the CDR3 is TGTGCCAGCAGCCAACGAAAGGGCGTAGCAGATACGCAGTATTTT.

This clone was counted once. The chain uses TRBV19 and TRBJ2-7, with 12 positions matching TRBD2. Germline CDR1 reads LNHDA; CDR2 reads SQIVND (reference sequence). CDR3 length: 17 residues. V lost 3 bases, J lost 0 bases, and 6 bases stayed unmatched. The CDR3 DNA reads as TGTGCCAGTAGTATCGGGACTAGCGGGTCCCCCTCCTACGAGCAGTACTTC. Its protein is CASSIGTSGSPSYEQYF.

The chain has TRBV30 and TRBJ1-3; D may be TRBD1 (6 bases). The CDR3 consists of 16 residues. The V gene's germline CDR1 is GTSNPN and CDR2 SVGIG (reference sequence). V shed 1 base and J shed 0 bases, with 13 bases lying between them. The CDR3 loop is CAWSEQGRFSGNTIYF. Written as DNA, the CDR3 is TGTGCCTGGAGTGAACAGGGACGGTTCTCTGGAAACACCATATATTTT.

This clone was counted once. The chain employs TRBV9 and TRBJ2-2, with no clear D. This CDR3 region has 19 residues. Trimming removed 4 bases at V and 1 base at J, with 23 bases between. From germline, CDR1 is SGDLS and CDR2 YYNGEE. Here the CDR3 DNA reads TGTGCCAGCAGCCCAAGAAGGTCAGGCCCAGTGCAGAACACCGGGGAGCTGTTTTTT. Translation: CASSPRRSGPVQNTGELFF.

The sample holds one count of this clone. Other DNA sequences in this sample translate to the same CDR3. The chain uses TRBV3-1 (or the pseudogene TRBV3-2) and TRBJ1-5; the D is unclear. CDR3 length equals 12 residues. CDR1 and CDR2 (germline): LGHDT, YNNKEL (reference sequence). Trimming shortened V by 1 base and J by 5 bases, and 3 bases separated the two germline ends. The CDR3 region has the DNA TGTGCCAGCAGCCAAGGAGATCAGCCCCAGCATTTT. Translated, it gives CASSQGDQPQHF.

The V and J genes are TRBV18 and TRBJ1-4; D is unclear. This CDR3 has 15 residues. V lost 2 bases, J lost 7 bases, and 14 bases lay in between. The germline V gene encodes CDR1 KGHSH and CDR2 LQKENI. In DNA form, the CDR3 reads TGTGCCAGCTCACCAGTAAGGGTTGGCGGTGAAAAACTGTTTTTT. It encodes CASSPVRVGGEKLFF.

This clone was detected once. The rearrangement joins TRBV7-8 to TRBJ1-3; D gene uncertain. Germline CDR1 reads SGHVS; CDR2 reads FQNEAQ. The CDR3 is 14 residues long. With 6 bases removed from V and 0 bases from J, the gap between germline ends came to 9 bases. The CDR3 protein is CASRPNRSGNTIYF. For the CDR3, the DNA is TGTGCCAGCAGACCCAACCGCTCTGGAAACACCATATATTTT.